This TCR beta chain was identified in a study of CD8 T cells in ankylosing spondylitis. Findings of the study overall: Past research had described some motif variants in reactive arthritis synovial fluid and blood. Significant enrichment of disease-linked clones was reportedly seen in matched ankylosing spondylitis synovial fluid.

TCRdb recomputed calls from the 5' RACE reads with MiXCR, one row per CDR3 protein. Of under 250,000 distinct CDR3 sequences in the sample, roughly 8% were seen once. The CDR3 is 14 residues long. CDR1 SGHTA and CDR2 FQGNSA come from the germline V gene. Trimming pared 5 bases from V and 8 bases from J, leaving 13 bases between. Points on this clonotype: Antigen: not known.

The sequence was obtained from a female donor with ankylosing spondylitis or in good health (not recorded which). The rearrangement joins TRBV7-2 to TRBJ1-6; possibly TRBD1 for D (6 bases). The sequenced sample was blood, either unsorted or a sorted T cell fraction (not recorded which). The CDR3 spells CASSQAPGDSPLHF. The CDR3 nucleotides read TGTGCCAGCAGCCAAGCCCCAGGGGATTCACCCCTCCACTTT.